The 18 T cell receptor beta chains given below trace back to one sample, sequenced in a study of CD8 T cells in ankylosing spondylitis. No antigens are known for them. TCRdb processed the 5' RACE reads anew with MiXCR; each CDR3 protein has one entry. The table lists some 840,000 distinct CDR3 sequences, 10% to 15% of them singletons, with 0.51% in the top ten. Study results and limitations: A TCR beta motif made of under 10 highly homologous variants seemed typical of ankylosing spondylitis blood.

Sequencing was done on a sample of blood, either unsorted or a sorted T cell fraction (not recorded which). All receptors derive from a male donor with ankylosing spondylitis.

The chain uses TRBV15 and TRBJ2-1, with TRBD1 matching over 8 bases. Germline CDR1 and CDR2: LNHNV and YYDKDF (reference sequence). The CDR3 is 12 residues long. V trimming: 3 bases; J trimming: 15 bases; junction bases outside the gene matches: 7. CDR3 sequence reads: CATSSYRGTRFF. In nucleotides, the CDR3 is TGTGCCACCAGCAGTTACAGGGGGACGAGGTTCTTC.

The chain carries TRBV20-1 and TRBJ2-5; 9 bases fit TRBD2. J lost 3 bases, V lost 3 bases, and 11 bases had no gene match. The germline V gene has CDR1 DFQATT and CDR2 SNEGSKA (reference sequence). The CDR3 extends over 16 amino acids. The CDR3 region is CSASPTSGAVKETQYF. DNA of the CDR3: TGCAGTGCTAGCCCGACTAGCGGAGCCGTCAAAGAGACCCAGTACTTC.

The J gene is TRBJ2-5, the V gene TRBV24-1, with D unresolved. Germline V gene lookup returns CDR1 KGHDR and CDR2 SFDVKD. Trimming cost V 5 bases and J 2 bases, with 8 bases left between them. CDR3 size: 13 residues. The CDR3 DNA reads TGTGCCACCAGTGCTCCCAGTCAAGAGACCCAGTACTTC. Translation: CATSAPSQETQYF.

The sample holds many counts of this clonotype. The chain employs TRBV5-1 and TRBJ2-1, with unresolved D. Trimming took off 2 bases at V and 8 bases at J, with 5 bases between the two ends. In germline, CDR1 is SGHRS, CDR2 YFSETQ. CDR3 length equals 11 residues. The chain's CDR3 is CASSFSYEQFF. The DNA of the CDR3 is TGCGCCAGCAGCTTTTCGTATGAGCAGTTCTTC.

This clonotype has a count of ten or more. The chain recombines TRBV5-1 with TRBJ1-2, with a possible D match to TRBD1 (5 bases). Germline V gives CDR1 SGHRS, CDR2 YFSETQ. V was pared by 7 bases and J by 3 bases, with 7 bases between. This CDR3 region has 11 residues. CDR3: CASGGDYGYTF. CDR3 nucleotides: TGCGCCAGCGGGGGAGACTATGGCTACACCTTC.

As concerns this clonotype: The junction shows a germline mismatch at one end, possibly a read error. CDR3 nucleotide sequence: TGCAGTGCTAGGTCTAACTATAGCTACACCTTC. It is translated as CSARSNYSYTF. V is TRBV20-1 and J is TRBJ1-2; D gene ambiguous. The CDR3 runs 11 residues. Germline lookup yields CDR1 DFQATT and CDR2 SNEGSKA (reference sequence).

The gene calls are TRBV29-1 and TRBJ1-1, with D hard to call. This CDR3 is 11 amino acids long. Trimming took off 6 bases at V and 7 bases at J, with 12 bases between the two ends. Germline CDR1 and CDR2: SQVTM and ANQGSEA. The CDR3 sequence is CSVAISVEAFF. The CDR3 bases are TGCAGCGTCGCAATAAGTGTTGAAGCTTTCTTT.

This clonotype was observed a handful of times. The chain employs TRBV27 and TRBJ1-2; TRBD1 matches 7 bases. The germline gives CDR1 MNHEY, CDR2 SMNVEV (reference sequence). This CDR3 comprises 16 residues. Trimming at V came to 5 bases and at J to 3 bases, leaving 12 bases not matched to a gene. CDR3 loop: CASSPYPGQIYYGYTF. The CDR3, as DNA: TGTGCCAGCAGTCCCTACCCGGGACAGATTTACTATGGCTACACCTTC.

V is TRBV27 and J is TRBJ2-7, with 7 nucleotides matching TRBD2. The trim removed 5 bases at V and 6 bases at J, leaving 16 bases unmatched. The CDR3 is 16 amino acids. Germline CDR1 and CDR2: MNHEY and SMNVEV (reference sequence). The CDR3 loop reads CASSPYGPGGLSEQYF. DNA of the CDR3: TGTGCCAGCAGTCCCTACGGTCCGGGAGGTTTGTCCGAGCAGTACTTC.

The sample holds many counts of this clonotype. V and J are TRBV29-1 and TRBJ2-5; D gene uncertain. The CDR3 extends over 12 amino acids. Between the trimmed V and J ends, which lost 4 bases and 5 bases, there was a span of 11 bases. Germline-derived CDR1 and CDR2 are SQVTM and ANQGSEA. CDR3 in amino acids: CSVVVIRETQYF. The CDR3 region has the DNA TGCAGCGTTGTAGTTATCCGGGAGACCCAGTACTTC.

In this sample, this clonotype turned up many times. J is TRBJ2-5 and V is TRBV20-1; TRBD2 matches 9 bases. Trimming took 3 bases from V and 2 from J; bases not matched to a gene: 4. The germline V gene encodes CDR1 DFQATT and CDR2 SNEGSKA (reference sequence). The CDR3 extends over 14 amino acids. CDR3 protein: CSARSGGIQETQYF. The DNA of the CDR3 is TGCAGTGCTAGGAGCGGGGGGATTCAAGAGACCCAGTACTTC.

CDR3 nucleotides: TGTGCCAGCAGTCCCGGGACTAGCGAGTATGAGCAGTTCTTC. Amino acids: CASSPGTSEYEQFF. V and J are TRBV6-1 and TRBJ2-1, with TRBD2 identical over 10 bases. V was clipped by 5 bases and J by 8 bases; unmatched bases: 6. The CDR3 sequence is 14 residues long. The germline V gene encodes CDR1 MNHNS and CDR2 SASEGT.

V and J are TRBV4-3 and TRBJ2-3, with 13 bases lining up with TRBD2. Germline CDR1 and CDR2: LGHNA and YSLEER. This CDR3 contains 16 residues. The junction had 3 bases not matched to a gene; V was cut back by 4 bases and J by 2 bases. For the CDR3, the DNA is TGCGCCAGCAGCCCACTAGCGGGGGGGGACACAGATACGCAGTATTTT. Translating gives CASSPLAGGDTDTQYF.

In this sample, this clonotype turned up many times. The J gene is TRBJ2-1, the V gene TRBV29-1; possible D gene TRBD1, 7 bases. CDR1 is SQVTM and CDR2 is ANQGSEA in the germline V gene. V lost 3 bases, J lost 3 bases, and 18 bases lay in between. The CDR3 totals 16 residues. The CDR3 region is CSVEAPGGFGYNEQFF. CDR3 in DNA: TGCAGCGTTGAGGCCCCAGGGGGGTTTGGCTACAATGAGCAGTTCTTC.

This clonotype was found many times. The gene calls are TRBV6-1 and TRBJ1-1; D might be TRBD1 (5 bases). The germline CDR1 and CDR2 sequences are MNHNS and SASEGT. Trimming stripped 7 bases from V and 1 base from J, with 16 bases between. CDR3 length: 15 amino acids. The CDR3 region is CASTPRRGWNTEAFF. In nucleotides, the CDR3 is TGTGCCAGCACCCCCCGGAGGGGCTGGAACACTGAAGCTTTCTTT.

The chain joins TRBV5-1 to TRBJ2-7; 12 bases are shared with TRBD2. The CDR3 spans 14 residues. From germline, CDR1 is SGHRS and CDR2 YFSETQ. The ends lost 4 bases at V and 5 bases at J; junction bases unmatched: 4. CDR3 in amino acids: CASSPTSGRNEQYF. Written as DNA, the CDR3 is TGCGCCAGCAGCCCGACTAGCGGGAGAAACGAGCAGTACTTC.

The CDR3 bases are TGTGCCAGCAGCCAAGGTACGGGGGAACAGCCCCAGCATTTT. Translation: CASSQGTGEQPQHF. V usage is TRBV4-2 and J usage is TRBJ1-5, with D possibly TRBD1 on 5 matching bases. The V end lost 1 base, the J end lost 7 bases, and 11 bases lay between the germline ends. CDR3 size: 14 residues. Germline CDR1 is LGHNA and CDR2 is YNFKEQ.

The table lists this clonotype with a few counts. The chain is built from TRBV7-2 and TRBJ1-5, with 7 positions matching TRBD1. Germline values: CDR1 SGHTA, CDR2 FQGNSA. Germline trimming cut 6 bases from V and 6 bases from J; bases unmatched to any gene: 11. The CDR3 has 15 amino acids. CDR3 residues: CASSPSRGPGQPQHF. CDR3 in DNA: TGTGCCAGCAGTCCATCGAGGGGGCCAGGTCAGCCCCAGCATTTT.